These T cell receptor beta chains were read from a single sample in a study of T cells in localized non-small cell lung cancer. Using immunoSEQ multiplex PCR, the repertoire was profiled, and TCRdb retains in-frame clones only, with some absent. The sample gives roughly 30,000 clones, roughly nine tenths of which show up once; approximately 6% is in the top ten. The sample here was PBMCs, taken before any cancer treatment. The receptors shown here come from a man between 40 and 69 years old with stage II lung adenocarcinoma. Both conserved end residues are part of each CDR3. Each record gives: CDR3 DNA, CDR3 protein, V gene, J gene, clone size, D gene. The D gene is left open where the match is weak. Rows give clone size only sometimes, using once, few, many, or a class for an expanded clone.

TGCGCCAGCAGCCCGGGACTAGCGAGCCAAGGGAAGCAGTATTTT	CASSPGLASQGKQYF	TRBV5-1	TRBJ2-3	NA	TRBD2
TGTGCCAGTAGTATGACCGACAGACAAAATGAAGCTTTCTTT	CASSMTDRQNEAFF	TRBV19	TRBJ1-1	NA	NA
TGTGCCCTGAAGGAGGGGGCCTGGGACACTGAAGCTTTCTTT	CALKEGAWDTEAFF	TRBV5-4	TRBJ1-1	NA	TRBD1
TGTGCCAGCAGTTTATCGGGCAGGGGTATCGATACGCAGTATTTT	CASSLSGRGIDTQYF	TRBV27	TRBJ2-3	NA	NA
TGTGCCAGTAGCATCCTAGCGGGGGCAAACAATGAGCAGTTCTTC	CASSILAGANNEQFF	TRBV19	TRBJ2-1	NA	TRBD2
TGTGCCAGCAGCTTAATTTTGGGAGTCGCAAATGAGCAGTTCTTC	CASSLILGVANEQFF	TRBV7-3	TRBJ2-1	NA	NA
TGTGCCAGTAGGGTTCGCGGACACTCTAACTATGGCTACACCTTC	CASRVRGHSNYGYTF	TRBV19	TRBJ1-2	NA	NA
TGTGCCAGCAGCTTAGCGGAGCACTTAGCGGGACGCAATGAGCAGTTCTTC	CASSLAEHLAGRNEQFF	TRBV7-8	TRBJ2-1	NA	TRBD2
TGCGCCAGCAGCAAACAGGGGTACAACCAAGAGACCCAGTACTTC	CASSKQGYNQETQYF	TRBV5-1	TRBJ2-5	NA	TRBD1
TGTGCCAGCAGCGCCCGACAGGGGGATGGAAACACCATATATTTT	CASSARQGDGNTIYF	TRBV9	TRBJ1-3	NA	TRBD1
TGTGCCAGCAGCCGGATAGGGACTACCAGCACAGATACGCAGTATTTT	CASSRIGTTSTDTQYF	TRBV7-2	TRBJ2-3	NA	TRBD2
TGTGCCAGCAGCAGAACAGGGGGAAGGGGCTACAATGAGCAGTTCTTC	CASSRTGGRGYNEQFF	TRBV11-2	TRBJ2-1	NA	TRBD1
TGTGCCAGCAGTAGAGAAACAGGGGGCTGGACTGAAGCTTTCTTT	CASSRETGGWTEAFF	TRBV27	TRBJ1-1	NA	TRBD1
TGCAGCTCAAGGGGGGCCTCGTACCAAGAGACCCAGTACTTC	CSSRGASYQETQYF	TRBV29-1	TRBJ2-5	NA	NA
TGTGCCAGCTCACGTAAAGAGAGCACCGGGGAGCTGTTTTTT	CASSRKESTGELFF	TRBV18	TRBJ2-2	NA	NA
TGTGCCAGCAGCCGACTAGCGGTAGACAATGAGCAGTTCTTC	CASSRLAVDNEQFF	TRBV5-5	TRBJ2-1	once	TRBD2
TGTGCCAGCAGCTTAGAGGGGGTCGGGGAGCAGTTCTTC	CASSLEGVGEQFF	TRBV7-6	TRBJ2-1	NA	NA
TGCAGCGTTGCCGTGGGGGGCAATCAGCCCCAGCATTTT	CSVAVGGNQPQHF	TRBV29-1	TRBJ1-5	NA	NA
TGTGCCAGCTCACGACGAGGGGTTTCTAATGAAAAACTGTTTTTT	CASSRRGVSNEKLFF	TRBV18	TRBJ1-4	NA	NA
TGTGCCAGCAGCTTGGGCTGGGGGGCCAACGTCCTGACTTTC	CASSLGWGANVLTF	TRBV5-5	TRBJ2-6	NA	NA
TGTGCCAGCAGTTACTCGGGGGGACGTCGAGATACGCAGTATTTT	CASSYSGGRRDTQYF	TRBV6-5	TRBJ2-3	few	NA
TGTGCCAGCAGCTTAGACGCTGGGAACACTGAAGCTTTCTTT	CASSLDAGNTEAFF	TRBV7-9	TRBJ1-1	NA	NA
TGTGCCAGCAGGTTAGGAGGGCCTCAAGATACGCAGTATTTT	CASRLGGPQDTQYF	TRBV28	TRBJ2-3	NA	NA
TGTGCCAGCAGCGTAGCCCTGGGACGAGATCAGCCCCAGCATTTT	CASSVALGRDQPQHF	TRBV9	TRBJ1-5	NA	NA
TGTGCCAGCAGCTTAGTGGGCAGGGGCTTTAGCACAGATACGCAGTATTTT	CASSLVGRGFSTDTQYF	TRBV7-2	TRBJ2-3	once	NA
TGTGCCAGCAGCTTGGGTTTTAAGGAGCAGTTCTTC	CASSLGFKEQFF	TRBV7-2	TRBJ2-1	NA	NA
TGCGCCAGCAGCCCGGTGGGGGGGGTGGGCACAGATACGCAGTATTTT	CASSPVGGVGTDTQYF	TRBV4-1	TRBJ2-3	NA	TRBD2
TGTGCCAGCAGCTTAGTAATCAATGAGCAGTTCTTC	CASSLVINEQFF	TRBV7-2	TRBJ2-1	NA	NA
TGTGCCAGCAGCCCTTCTTCACTAGCAGCGCAAGAGACCCAGTACTTC	CASSPSSLAAQETQYF	TRBV4-2	TRBJ2-5	NA	NA
TGTGCCAGCAGCTTTTTCGTACGGGGGAGAATTGGGACCCAGTACTTC	CASSFFVRGRIGTQYF	TRBV11-2	TRBJ2-5	NA	NA
TGTGCCAGCAGTTTCGGGGGCGAAAGGTCCCAGCATTTT	CASSFGGERSQHF	TRBV28	TRBJ1-5	NA	NA
TGTGCCAGCAGTCCCGGGACAGGGTGGTCCGAGCAGTACTTC	CASSPGTGWSEQYF	TRBV28	TRBJ2-7	once	TRBD1
TGTGCCACCCCGAGGTCAGGGGGCAGGGAATCCTACGAGCAGTACTTC	CATPRSGGRESYEQYF	TRBV27	TRBJ2-7	NA	TRBD1
TGTGCCAGCAGCACGAGGAGCGGCTCCTACAATGAGCAGTTCTTC	CASSTRSGSYNEQFF	TRBV7-2	TRBJ2-1	NA	NA
TGTGCCAGCAGCTTAGGCGGGAGGTCCACCGGGGAGCTGTTTTTT	CASSLGGRSTGELFF	TRBV7-2	TRBJ2-2	NA	TRBD2
TGTGCCAGCAGTTCCGAAGGGGTTGGAAACACCATATATTTT	CASSSEGVGNTIYF	TRBV28	TRBJ1-3	NA	NA
TGTGCCAGCAGTAGAATAACTCCGGGACAGGTCCTTCCCCGCACAGATACGCAGTATTTT	CASSRITPGQVLPRTDTQYF	TRBV6-4	TRBJ2-3	NA	TRBD1
TGTGCCAGCAGGGTAACTAGCGGGAGAGGGGAGACCCAGTACTTC	CASRVTSGRGETQYF	TRBV27	TRBJ2-5	NA	TRBD2
TGTGCCAGCAACGCCTCCCCCAGCAATCAGCCCCAGCATTTT	CASNASPSNQPQHF	TRBV28	TRBJ1-5	NA	NA
TGTGCCATCAGGACAGGGGCGGACACCGGGGAGCTGTTTTTT	CAIRTGADTGELFF	TRBV28	TRBJ2-2	NA	TRBD1
TGTGCCAGCAGCTTAGAGGGAATCCTAGGGCAGTACTTC	CASSLEGILGQYF	TRBV7-9	TRBJ2-7	NA	NA
TGTGCCAGCAGCGTAGCTACGGGACTAGCCTCCGGGGAGCTGTTTTTT	CASSVATGLASGELFF	TRBV9	TRBJ2-2	NA	TRBD2
TGCGCCAGCAGCTACCGGACGGGATCCTACGAGCAGTACTTC	CASSYRTGSYEQYF	TRBV5-1	TRBJ2-7	once	NA
TGTGCCAGTAGTATGGTGGGACAGGGGTCCTATGGCAATCAGCCCCAGCATTTT	CASSMVGQGSYGNQPQHF	TRBV19	TRBJ1-5	NA	TRBD1
TGTGCCAGCAGTCCTCGGGGTCGAATGATATGGGGCTACACCTTC	CASSPRGRMIWGYTF	TRBV28	TRBJ1-2	medium-sized	NA
TGTGCCAGCAGTTTGGGGGAACTATGGGGGAATCAGCCCCAGCATTTT	CASSLGELWGNQPQHF	TRBV28	TRBJ1-5	NA	NA
TGCGCCAGCAGCCAAGACAGCTCTGGGGCCAACGTCCTGACTTTC	CASSQDSSGANVLTF	TRBV4-3	TRBJ2-6	NA	NA
TGTGCCAGCAGTGTTGGGACAGGGTATTTAGACTACACCTTC	CASSVGTGYLDYTF	TRBV2	TRBJ1-2	NA	TRBD1
TGCGCCAGCAGCCATGGACAGGGCGCCAAAAACATTCAGTACTTC	CASSHGQGAKNIQYF	TRBV5-1	TRBJ2-4	NA	TRBD1
TGTGCCAGCAGCTTCCCCGGTGGGCAGGGGATCACAGATACGCAGTATTTT	CASSFPGGQGITDTQYF	TRBV7-8	TRBJ2-3	NA	NA
TGTGCCAGCATTCAGGGCAGGGGGCGTTACGAGCAGTACTTC	CASIQGRGRYEQYF	TRBV6-1	TRBJ2-7	NA	TRBD1
TGTGCCAGCAGCTGGGGGGGCGTTGGGGAGACCCAGTACTTC	CASSWGGVGETQYF	TRBV5-4	TRBJ2-5	NA	NA
TGTGCCATCAGACCTGGAACAGGGCGGTTTGGGACCAAAACGAACACTGAAGCTTTCTTT	CAIRPGTGRFGTKTNTEAFF	TRBV10-3	TRBJ1-1	NA	NA
TGCGCCAGCAGCCCCGAGGGGACAGGCGCCACCTACGAGCAGTACTTC	CASSPEGTGATYEQYF	TRBV5-1	TRBJ2-7	NA	TRBD1